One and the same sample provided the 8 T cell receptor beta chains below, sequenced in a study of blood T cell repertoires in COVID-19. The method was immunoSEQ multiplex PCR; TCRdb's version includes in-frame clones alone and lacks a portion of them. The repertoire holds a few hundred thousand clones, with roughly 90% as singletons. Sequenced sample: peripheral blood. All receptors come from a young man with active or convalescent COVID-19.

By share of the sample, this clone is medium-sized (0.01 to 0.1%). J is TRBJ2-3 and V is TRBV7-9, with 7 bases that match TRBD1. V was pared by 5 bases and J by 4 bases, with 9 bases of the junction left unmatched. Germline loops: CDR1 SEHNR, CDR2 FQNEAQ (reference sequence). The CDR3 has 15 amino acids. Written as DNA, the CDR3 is TGTGCCAGCAGCAACCCCCGGGACAGCGCAGATACGCAGTATTTT. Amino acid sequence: CASSNPRDSADTQYF.

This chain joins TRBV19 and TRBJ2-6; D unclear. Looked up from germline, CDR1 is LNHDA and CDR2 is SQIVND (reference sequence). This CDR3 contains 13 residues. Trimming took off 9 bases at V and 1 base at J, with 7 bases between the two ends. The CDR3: CASELSGANVLTF. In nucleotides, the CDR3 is TGTGCCAGCGAACTATCTGGGGCCAACGTCCTGACTTTC.

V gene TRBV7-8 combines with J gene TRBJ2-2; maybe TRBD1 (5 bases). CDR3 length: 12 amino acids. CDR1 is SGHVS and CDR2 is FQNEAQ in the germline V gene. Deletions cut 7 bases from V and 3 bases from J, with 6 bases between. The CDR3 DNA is TGTGCCAGCATAGGGGACACCGGGGAGCTGTTTTTT. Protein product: CASIGDTGELFF.

The CDR3 sequence: CASSPLGLGTQYF. The DNA for the CDR3 is TGCGCCAGCAGCCCCCTTGGGCTGGGGACCCAGTACTTC. The gene calls are TRBV4-1 and TRBJ2-5; D is unresolved. The CDR3 consists of 13 residues. CDR1 and CDR2 (germline): MGHRA, YSYEKL. The V end lost 4 bases, the J end lost 7 bases, and 13 bases lay between the germline ends.

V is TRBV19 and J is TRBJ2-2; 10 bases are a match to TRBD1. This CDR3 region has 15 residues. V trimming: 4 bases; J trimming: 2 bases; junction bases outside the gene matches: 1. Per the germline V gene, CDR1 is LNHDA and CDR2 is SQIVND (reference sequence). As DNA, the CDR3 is TGTGCCAGTAGTAGGGACAGGGGTAACACCGGGGAGCTGTTTTTT. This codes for CASSRDRGNTGELFF. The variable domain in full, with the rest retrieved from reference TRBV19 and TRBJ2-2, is DGGITQSPKYLFRKEGQNVTLSCEQNLNHDAMYWYRQDPGQGLRLIYYSQIVNDFQKGDIAEGYSVSREKKESFPLTVTSAQKNPTAFYLCASSRDRGNTGELFFGEGSRLTVL.

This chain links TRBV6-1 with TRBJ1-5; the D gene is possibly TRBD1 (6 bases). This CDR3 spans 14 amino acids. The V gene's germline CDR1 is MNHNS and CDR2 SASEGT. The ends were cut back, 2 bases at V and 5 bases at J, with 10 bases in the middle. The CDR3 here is CASSEQGRDQPQHF. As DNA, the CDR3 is TGTGCCAGCAGTGAACAGGGGAGGGATCAGCCCCAGCATTTT.

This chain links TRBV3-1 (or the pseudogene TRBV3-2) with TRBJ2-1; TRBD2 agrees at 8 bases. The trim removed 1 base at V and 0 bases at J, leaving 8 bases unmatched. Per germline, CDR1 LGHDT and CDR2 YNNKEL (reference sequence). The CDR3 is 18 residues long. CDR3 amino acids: CASSQGRAGGPSYNEQFF. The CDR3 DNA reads TGTGCCAGCAGCCAAGGAAGGGCGGGGGGCCCCTCCTACAATGAGCAGTTCTTC.

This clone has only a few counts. CDR3 amino acids: CASSITISNQPQHF. In nucleotides, the CDR3 is TGTGCCAGTAGTATTACTATTAGCAATCAGCCCCAGCATTTT. This chain uses TRBV19 with TRBJ1-5; no clear D gene. V lost 3 bases and J lost 0, with 6 bases in between. This CDR3 region has 14 residues. The germline V gene encodes CDR1 LNHDA and CDR2 SQIVND (reference sequence).